This T cell receptor beta chain originates from a study of a mutant IDH1 vaccine in newly diagnosed glioma. Study as a whole: Earlier therapy was either radiotherapy, temozolomide, or both, and most got both.

The sample's time point: baseline, week 1 (first vaccination visit). Treatment here: pre-vaccination baseline after standard-of-care therapy. Donors harbored newly found WHO grade 3 or 4 IDH1-mutant, ATRX-lost astrocytomas. Germline values: CDR1 DFQATT, CDR2 SNEGSKA (reference sequence). The CDR3 runs 11 residues. V was trimmed by 3 bases and J by 6 bases, leaving 8 bases between them. Sequenced by immunoSEQ multiplex PCR; TCRdb stores in-frame clones only, minus some. The data contain around 30,000 clones, over 60% of them singletons. The V call is TRBV20-1, the J call TRBJ1-2; D not certain. This sequence was found in a man aged 45-65 years with glioma. Some clones in this sample may be carry-over from other donors' samples. The sample here was peripheral blood mononuclear cells (PBMCs), taken from a glioma patient treated with radiotherapy, temozolomide or both. The DNA of the CDR3 is TGCAGTGCTAGTCCGGGGAATGGCTACACCTTC. Translation gives CSASPGNGYTF.